The 7 T cell receptor beta chains listed next were all sequenced from one sample in a study of T cells in Graves' hyperthyroidism and ophthalmopathy. What was amplified from RNA transcripts were TCR beta CDR3 regions. An initial round of RT-PCR targeting the TCR CDR3 relied on the HTBI primer set. TCRdb ran MiXCR on the multiplex PCR reads and lists one entry per CDR3 protein. The sample has 93,000 or so distinct CDR3 sequences, approximately 50% seen once. Sequences were obtained from blood. The receptors originated from a man aged 40-49 years with Graves' hyperthyroidism.

This clonotype was seen only once. The CDR3 DNA reads TGCAGTGCTTCTCGGAGGGGGGGGACTGAAGCTTTCTTT. This translates into CSASRRGGTEAFF. The V call is TRBV20-1, the J call TRBJ1-1; TRBD1 is a possible D gene (6 bases). Trimming pared 5 bases from V and 5 bases from J, leaving 15 bases between. There are 13 residues in the CDR3. The germline CDR1 and CDR2 sequences are DFQATT and SNEGSKA (reference sequence).

This clonotype was picked up many times. This CDR3 is CASSPEGGWTEAFF. In DNA, the CDR3 is TGTGCCAGCAGCCCCGAAGGGGGTTGGACTGAAGCTTTCTTT. The chain employs TRBV11-2 and TRBJ1-1; weak D call: TRBD1 (6 bases). Germline CDR1 and CDR2: SGHAT and FQNNGV. The CDR3 has 14 amino acids. V was trimmed by 5 bases and J by 5 bases, leaving 15 bases between them. Complete variable domain (other parts from reference TRBV11-2 and TRBJ1-1): EAGVAQSPRYKIIEKRQSVAFWCNPISGHATLYWYQQILGQGPKLLIQFQNNGVVDDSQLPKDRFSAERLKGVDSTLKIQPAKLEDSAVYLCASSPEGGWTEAFFGQGTRLTVV.

The rearrangement joins TRBV10-3 to TRBJ2-7; the D gene is possibly TRBD1 (6 bases). Per germline, CDR1 ENHRY and CDR2 SYGVKD. V lost 4 bases, J lost 4 bases, and 14 bases lay in between. This CDR3 region has 14 residues. The CDR3 region has the DNA TGTGCCATCAGTGTAATGATAGGGACATACGAGCAGTACTTC. This gives the protein CAISVMIGTYEQYF.

The chain has TRBV20-1 and TRBJ1-6; TRBD1 is a possible D gene (6 bases). V lost 7 bases and J lost 9, with 25 bases in between. The CDR3 length is 16 residues. Germline CDR1 is DFQATT and CDR2 is SNEGSKA (reference sequence). The CDR3 region is CSVPKGEGEDTSPLHF. The CDR3, as DNA: TGCAGTGTCCCGAAGGGGGAGGGAGAAGACACTTCACCCCTCCACTTT.

This clonotype has a handful of counts. A much larger clone differs from this one at a single base, so this may be a read error. V and J are TRBV5-1 and TRBJ1-1; unclear D gene. V gave up 4 bases and J gave up 1 base, with 11 bases separating them. CDR3 length: 14 amino acids. Germline CDR1 is SGHRS and CDR2 is YFSETQ. For the CDR3, the DNA is TGCGCCAGCAGCCCCAGGTCCCAGAACACTGAAGCTTTCTTT. This codes for CASSPRSQNTEAFF.

Concerning this clonotype: A much larger clone differs by one base, so this may be a read error. The chain recombines TRBV4-1 with TRBJ2-7; 7 positions agree with TRBD1. Germline values: CDR1 MGHRA, CDR2 YSYEKL. V trimming: 3 bases; J trimming: 6 bases; junction bases outside the gene matches: 8. This CDR3 is 14 amino acids long. The CDR3 bases are TGCGCCAGCAGCCAGCAGACAGGGTTTGGCGAGCAGTACTTC. This encodes CASSQQTGFGEQYF.

The V call is TRBV7-6, the J call TRBJ1-4; D gene ambiguous. CDR1 is SGHVS and CDR2 is FNYEAQ in the germline V gene. Deletions cut 0 bases from V and 8 bases from J, with 10 bases between. The CDR3 spans 14 residues. The chain's CDR3 is CASSLAAGGEKLFF. The CDR3 DNA is TGTGCCAGCAGCTTAGCGGCGGGAGGGGAAAAACTGTTTTTT.